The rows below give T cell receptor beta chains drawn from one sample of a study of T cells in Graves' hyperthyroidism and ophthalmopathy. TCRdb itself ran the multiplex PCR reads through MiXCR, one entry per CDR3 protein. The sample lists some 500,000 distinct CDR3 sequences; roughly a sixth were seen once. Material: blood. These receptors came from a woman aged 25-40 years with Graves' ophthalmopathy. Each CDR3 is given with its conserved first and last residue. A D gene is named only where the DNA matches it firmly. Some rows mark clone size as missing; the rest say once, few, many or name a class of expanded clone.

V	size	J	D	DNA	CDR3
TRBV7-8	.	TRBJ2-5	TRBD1	TGTGCCAGCACCCGCGGGGGGACAGGGGTGGCGAAGACCCAGTACTTC	CASTRGGTGVAKTQYF
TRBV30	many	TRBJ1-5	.	TGTGCCTGGAGTTTCGGACCTCGCCGGCCCCAGCATTTT	CAWSFGPRRPQHF
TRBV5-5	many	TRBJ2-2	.	TGTGCCAGCAGCTTCGGCGCGAACACCGGGGAGCTGTTTTTT	CASSFGANTGELFF
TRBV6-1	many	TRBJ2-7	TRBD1	TGTGCCAGCAGTAACACCGGGACAGACCCCTTAGAGCAGTACTTC	CASSNTGTDPLEQYF
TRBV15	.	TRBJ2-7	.	TGTGCCACCAGCGGAGGCCGCGAATCCGAGCAGTACTTC	CATSGGRESEQYF
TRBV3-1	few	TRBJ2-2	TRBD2	TGTGCCAGCAGCCAAGTGCCGGGACTAGTAGAAGCTGGGGAGCTGTTTTTT	CASSQVPGLVEAGELFF
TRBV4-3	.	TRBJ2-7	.	TGCGCCAGCAGCCAGTACGGCAGGGCCTACGAGCAGTACTTC	CASSQYGRAYEQYF
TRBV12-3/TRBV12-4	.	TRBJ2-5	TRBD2	TGTGCCAGCAGTGCCCTAGCGGGGGTAGAAGAGACCCAGTACTTC	CASSALAGVEETQYF
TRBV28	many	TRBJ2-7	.	TGTGCCAGCAGTTTCACGGGTCTAAGTACTTACGAGCAGTACTTC	CASSFTGLSTYEQYF
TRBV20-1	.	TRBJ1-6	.	TGCAGTGCTAGAGTTGCAGGGACAAGCTCCTATAATTCACCCCTCCACTTT	CSARVAGTSSYNSPLHF
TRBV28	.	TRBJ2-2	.	TGTGCCAGCAGTTTCCCGACAAACTGGAACACCGGGGAGCTGTTTTTT	CASSFPTNWNTGELFF
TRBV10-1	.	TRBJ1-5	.	TGCGCCAGCAGTGACGGAATAATCGAGACCCAGCATTTT	CASSDGIIETQHF
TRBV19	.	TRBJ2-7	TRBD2	TGTGCCAGTAGGCAAAGCGGGAGTCTCTCCTACGAGCAGTACTTC	CASRQSGSLSYEQYF
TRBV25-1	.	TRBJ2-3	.	TGTGCCAGCAGTGAATATAGGATTGATACGCAGTATTTT	CASSEYRIDTQYF
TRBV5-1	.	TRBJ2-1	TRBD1	TGCGCCAGCAGCTCCTCCGGGACAGTCTACAATGAGCAGTTCTTC	CASSSSGTVYNEQFF
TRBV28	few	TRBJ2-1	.	TGTGCCAGCAGTTTACTAGGGACGAATAAGTGGTACAATGAGCAGTTCTTC	CASSLLGTNKWYNEQFF
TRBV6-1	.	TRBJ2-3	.	TGTGCCAGCAGCCCTGGGGTTAGCAGACGCACAGATACGCAGTATTTT	CASSPGVSRRTDTQYF
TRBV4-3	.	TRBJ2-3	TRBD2	TGCGCCAGCAGCCAAGATTTTTCGTTCGGTGCGGGAGTAAAAGATACGCAGTATTTT	CASSQDFSFGAGVKDTQYF
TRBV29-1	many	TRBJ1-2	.	TGCAGCGTTGAAGGTGGCTACACCTTC	CSVEGGYTF
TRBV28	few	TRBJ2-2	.	TGTGCCAGCAGCTTTATGACCGGGGAGCTGTTTTTT	CASSFMTGELFF
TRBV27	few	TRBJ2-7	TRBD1	TGTGCCAGCAAATACGGGGACAGGGGCTCCTACGAGCAGTACTTC	CASKYGDRGSYEQYF
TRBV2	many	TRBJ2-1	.	TGTGCCAGCAGTGAAGTCTCAGAGGGCGAGCAGTTCTTC	CASSEVSEGEQFF
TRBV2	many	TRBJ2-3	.	TGTGCCAGCAGTGGGTGGTACAAGGACAGAGGAGATACGCAGTATTTT	CASSGWYKDRGDTQYF
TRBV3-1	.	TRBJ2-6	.	TGTGCCAGCAGCAGGCTTGGGGCCAACGTCCTGACTTTC	CASSRLGANVLTF
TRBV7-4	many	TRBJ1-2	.	TGTGCCAGCAGCTTGAGGAACAGGCTCTGTTCTGGCTACACCTTC	CASSLRNRLCSGYTF
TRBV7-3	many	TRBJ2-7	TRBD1	TGTGCCAGCAGCGCGACAGGGGGCGAGCAGTACTTC	CASSATGGEQYF
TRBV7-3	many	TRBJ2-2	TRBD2	TGTGCCAGCAGAATAGCGGGAGGGCCAATGACCGGGGAGCTGTTTTTT	CASRIAGGPMTGELFF
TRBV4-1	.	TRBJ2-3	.	TGCGCCAGCAGCCAAGATCGGGTACCAGAAGGCACAGATATGCAGTATTTT	CASSQDRVPEGTDMQYF
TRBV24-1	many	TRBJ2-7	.	TGTGCCACCAGTGAGGGGCACGAGCAGTACTTC	CATSEGHEQYF
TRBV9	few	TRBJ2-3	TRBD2	TGTGCCAGCAGCATCCAGGGACTAGCCTTTACGACAGATACGCAGTATTTT	CASSIQGLAFTTDTQYF
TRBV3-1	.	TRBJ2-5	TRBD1	TGTGCCAGCAGCCAAGATTATGGGCAGGGGGCCCAAGAGACCCAGTACTTC	CASSQDYGQGAQETQYF
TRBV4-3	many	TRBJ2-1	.	TGCGCCAGCAGCCAAGATCGGGCCAGACACAATGAGCAGTTCTTC	CASSQDRARHNEQFF
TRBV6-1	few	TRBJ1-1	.	TGTGCCAGCAGTGGCAGGGGTGACACTGAAGCTTTCTTT	CASSGRGDTEAFF
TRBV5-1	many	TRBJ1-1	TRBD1	TGCGCCAGCAGAATGGGACAGACGAACACTGAAGCTTTCTTT	CASRMGQTNTEAFF
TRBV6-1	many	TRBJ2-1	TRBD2	TGTGCCAGCAGCATACTAGCGCATTACAATGAGCAGTTCTTC	CASSILAHYNEQFF
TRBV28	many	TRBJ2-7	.	TGTGCCAGCAGCCCAAGATCCGGGATGTACGAGCAGTACTTC	CASSPRSGMYEQYF
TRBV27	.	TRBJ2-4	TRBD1	TGTGCCAGCAGTCTCGACAGGGGAGTGGACATTCAGTACTTC	CASSLDRGVDIQYF
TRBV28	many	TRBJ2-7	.	TGTGCCAGCAGTTTAAGTGGCACAAACTACGAGCAGTACTTC	CASSLSGTNYEQYF
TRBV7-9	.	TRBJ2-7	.	TGTGCCAGCAGCTTGCCTGGGATCAACGAGCAGTACTTC	CASSLPGINEQYF
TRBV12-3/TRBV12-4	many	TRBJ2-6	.	TGTGCCAGCAGCCCCAGTGGATCTGGGGCCAACGTCCTGACTTTC	CASSPSGSGANVLTF
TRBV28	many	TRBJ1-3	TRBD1	TGTGCCAGCAGTTTCAGGGGGCTCGGAAACACCATATATTTT	CASSFRGLGNTIYF
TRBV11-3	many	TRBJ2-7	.	TGTGCCAGCAGCTTCGGACAAGCCTACGAGCAGTACTTC	CASSFGQAYEQYF